A single sample is the source of the 5 T cell receptor beta chains below, sequenced in a study of cytomegalovirus exposure and HLA in healthy donors (dated by TCRdb to about 2017). Receptor amplification or capture employed the immunoSEQ multiplex PCR assay. A mixture of 60 forward primers for TCR Vbeta segments and 13 reverse primers for TCR Jbeta segments was used in the multiplex PCR. TCRdb took this table from immuneACCESS and kept in-frame rearrangements with V and J called. Such tables lack part of the clones; where checked against another copy, unresolved V genes explain under half of the gap, and the rest is unexplained. The sample table holds about 130,000 clones, of which less than 80% were seen once. The ten largest clonotypes hold around 4% of the sample. The specimen sequenced was PBMCs. These receptors came from a man aged 35 to 55 in good health and CMV-seropositive.

In its sample, this clone was seen once. The genes are TRBV5-1 and TRBJ1-5; D perhaps matches TRBD1 (5 bases). Germline CDR1 is SGHRS and CDR2 is YFSETQ. Trimming pared 1 base from V and 3 bases from J, leaving 8 bases between. CDR3 length: 14 amino acids. The CDR3 spells CASSLWGDNQPQHF. The CDR3 bases are TGCGCCAGCAGCTTGTGGGGGGACAATCAGCCCCAGCATTTT. The full variable domain, its missing parts supplied by reference TRBV5-1 and TRBJ1-5, is KAGVTQTPRYLIKTRGQQVTLSCSPISGHRSVSWYQQTPGQGLQFLFEYFSETQRNKGNFPGRFSGRQFSNSRSEMNVSTLELGDSALYLCASSLWGDNQPQHFGDGTRLSIL.

The chain links TRBV30 to TRBJ1-6, with 8 bases lining up with TRBD1. Germline-derived CDR1 and CDR2 are GTSNPN and SVGIG (reference sequence). The CDR3 loop spans 13 amino acids. The J segment lost 9 bases and the V segment lost 5 bases, leaving 6 bases of the junction unmatched. CDR3 in amino acids: CAWARDRSSPLHF. CDR3 coding DNA: TGTGCCTGGGCGCGGGACAGGAGTTCACCCCTCCACTTT.

This chain links TRBV6-1 with TRBJ2-3, with D uncertain. V shed 6 bases and J shed 0 bases, with 7 bases lying between them. Germline lookup yields CDR1 MNHNS and CDR2 SASEGT. The CDR3 is made up of 13 amino acids. The CDR3 coding sequence is TGTGCCAGCAGCGCCTACAGCACAGATACGCAGTATTTT. Translating it yields CASSAYSTDTQYF.

The chain uses TRBV7-8 and TRBJ1-5; D unclear. The germline gives CDR1 SGHVS, CDR2 FQNEAQ. There are 15 residues in the CDR3. V lost 1 base and J lost 2, with 9 bases in between. The CDR3 region is CASSLVGEGNQPQHF. DNA for the CDR3: TGTGCCAGCAGCTTAGTCGGGGAAGGCAATCAGCCCCAGCATTTT.

The chain couples TRBV7-3 to TRBJ2-1; the match to TRBD2 covers 11 bases. Germline assignment: CDR1 SGHTA and CDR2 FQGTGA. Trimming took 5 bases from V and 3 from J; bases not matched to a gene: 6. CDR3 length: 16 amino acids. The CDR3 loop is CASSTWTSGRYNEQFF. In DNA, the CDR3 is TGTGCCAGCAGCACCTGGACTAGCGGGCGCTACAATGAGCAGTTCTTC.